Listed below are T cell receptor beta chains from one sample, sequenced in a study of blood T cell repertoires in COVID-19. Method: immunoSEQ multiplex PCR; TCRdb's copy keeps in-frame clones and lacks some. Seen here are 45,000 to 60,000 clones, 80% to 95% observed once, and the top ten hold around 3.1%. Sequencing used peripheral blood. Receptors originate from a man in his fifties with acute or convalescent COVID-19. CDR3s include the opening cysteine and the closing phenylalanine or tryptophan. The D gene is left open where the match is weak. Clone size is stated in some rows and not others, as once, few, many or a class when expanded.

V	size	length	D	J	CDR3	DNA
TRBV19	-	15	-	TRBJ2-7	CASSVRQAPSYEQYF	TGTGCCAGTAGTGTCAGACAGGCGCCCTCCTACGAGCAGTACTTC
TRBV7-9	once	13	TRBD1	TRBJ2-7	CASRQGAEYEQYF	TGTGCCAGCCGTCAGGGGGCGGAATACGAGCAGTACTTC
TRBV5-5	-	14	-	TRBJ1-6	CASSLVDSNSPLHF	TGTGCCAGCAGCTTAGTGGACAGCAATTCACCCCTCCACTTT
TRBV29-1	-	17	-	TRBJ1-1	CSVTRDPIFAMNTEAFF	TGCAGCGTCACCCGGGATCCCATCTTCGCCATGAACACTGAAGCTTTCTTT
TRBV7-2	-	14	-	TRBJ2-2	CASSPGQIAWELFF	TGTGCCAGCAGCCCCGGACAGATAGCATGGGAGCTGTTTTTT
TRBV5-1	-	14	TRBD2	TRBJ2-3	CASSGLAGEDTQYF	TGCGCCAGCTCCGGACTAGCGGGGGAAGATACGCAGTATTTT
TRBV7-2	-	13	-	TRBJ1-6	CASSTRVVSPLHF	TGTGCCAGCAGCACCCGGGTAGTCTCACCCCTCCACTTT
TRBV5-8	-	14	TRBD2	TRBJ2-4	CASSLSGGRNIQYF	TGTGCCAGCAGCCTCAGCGGGGGGCGAAACATTCAGTACTTC
TRBV7-2	-	15	-	TRBJ2-4	CASRPQLGQKNIQYF	TGTGCCAGCAGACCCCAATTAGGACAAAAAAACATTCAGTACTTC
TRBV11-2	-	15	TRBD1	TRBJ1-1	CASSPGQGRDTEAFF	TGTGCCAGCAGCCCTGGACAGGGTAGGGACACTGAAGCTTTCTTT
TRBV5-6	-	12	-	TRBJ2-1	CASSSGVNEQFF	TGTGCCAGCAGCTCGGGGGTCAATGAGCAGTTCTTC
TRBV14	-	16	TRBD1	TRBJ1-3	CASSQPGQGSGNTIYF	TGTGCCAGCAGCCAGCCGGGACAGGGCTCTGGAAACACCATATATTTT
TRBV7-6	-	18	TRBD1	TRBJ2-1	CASSSLRNRQGSYNEQFF	TGTGCCAGCAGCTCGCTGAGAAATAGACAGGGTTCCTACAATGAGCAGTTCTTC
TRBV15	-	17	TRBD1	TRBJ2-1	CATSSLMGQGSYNEQFF	TGTGCCACCAGCAGCCTAATGGGACAGGGCTCCTACAATGAGCAGTTCTTC
TRBV5-4	-	16	-	TRBJ1-1	CASSLIPAGFYTEAFF	TGTGCCAGCAGCCTGATCCCAGCGGGCTTTTACACTGAAGCTTTCTTT
TRBV5-5	-	17	TRBD2	TRBJ2-5	CASSLVVRGGLQETQYF	TGTGCCAGCAGCTTGGTGGTGCGGGGGGGCCTTCAAGAGACCCAGTACTTC
TRBV9	-	17	TRBD1	TRBJ2-2	CASSVEGQGVINGELFF	TGTGCCAGCAGCGTAGAGGGACAGGGGGTCATCAACGGGGAGCTGTTTTTT
TRBV18	-	17	TRBD1	TRBJ1-3	CASSQGGRGRPGNTIYF	TGTGCCAGCTCCCAAGGAGGCAGGGGGCGCCCTGGAAACACCATATATTTT
TRBV9	-	12	TRBD2	TRBJ2-1	CASRLADNEQFF	TGTGCCAGCAGACTAGCGGACAATGAGCAGTTCTTC
TRBV2	-	12	TRBD2	TRBJ2-3	CASGGLPDTQYF	TGTGCCAGCGGGGGACTACCAGATACGCAGTATTTT
TRBV19	-	13	-	TRBJ2-4	CASRPVLRDIQYF	TGTGCCAGTAGACCGGTACTACGTGACATTCAGTACTTC
TRBV24-1	-	13	-	TRBJ1-1	CATSGQGNTEAFF	TGTGCCACCAGTGGGCAGGGGAACACTGAAGCTTTCTTT
TRBV12-3/TRBV12-4	-	13	-	TRBJ1-2	CASSRETHYGYTF	TGTGCCAGCAGCCGGGAAACCCACTATGGCTACACCTTC
TRBV6-4	-	15	TRBD1	TRBJ2-5	CASRPGQGARETQYF	TGTGCCAGCAGACCGGGACAGGGGGCGAGGGAGACCCAGTACTTC
TRBV6-5	-	13	TRBD1	TRBJ1-1	CASSYGTGGEAFF	TGTGCCAGCAGTTACGGAACAGGGGGTGAAGCTTTCTTT
TRBV15	-	16	TRBD1	TRBJ1-2	CATSRDRQGAHYGYTF	TGTGCCACCAGCAGAGATCGACAGGGGGCCCACTATGGCTACACCTTC
TRBV6-5	once	14	-	TRBJ2-5	CAVGGGSGSETQYF	TGTGCCGTAGGGGGAGGGAGCGGATCGGAGACCCAGTACTTC
TRBV7-2	-	15	TRBD1	TRBJ1-2	CASSSRTGGDYGYTF	TGTGCCAGCAGCTCTCGGACAGGGGGCGACTATGGCTACACCTTC
TRBV29-1	-	12	TRBD1	TRBJ1-2	CSVVGTVGGYTF	TGCAGCGTTGTAGGGACAGTTGGTGGCTACACCTTC
TRBV2	-	16	-	TRBJ2-3	CASSTPRISRTDTQYF	TGTGCCAGCAGTACCCCGCGGATATCACGCACAGATACGCAGTATTTT
TRBV19	-	16	TRBD1	TRBJ1-2	CASSPRGQASNYGYTF	TGTGCCAGTAGCCCTAGAGGACAGGCAAGTAACTATGGCTACACCTTC
TRBV12-5	-	17	-	TRBJ1-2	CASGLVRSPSGRYGYTF	TGTGCTAGTGGTTTGGTAAGAAGCCCTTCCGGCAGGTATGGCTACACCTTC
TRBV30	-	18	-	TRBJ2-3	CAWSVKAGGFTSTDTQYF	TGTGCCTGGAGTGTCAAGGCCGGCGGCTTTACTAGCACAGATACGCAGTATTTT
TRBV6-5	-	14	-	TRBJ1-4	CASRPRGGNEKLFF	TGTGCCAGCAGACCCCGGGGAGGGAATGAAAAACTGTTTTTT
TRBV13	-	12	-	TRBJ2-5	CASRNRGETQYF	TGTGCCAGCAGAAACCGGGGGGAGACCCAGTACTTC
TRBV2	-	16	TRBD2	TRBJ2-5	CASSEDGGGYQETQYF	TGTGCCAGCAGTGAAGATGGGGGGGGGTACCAAGAGACCCAGTACTTC
TRBV27	few	13	-	TRBJ2-7	CASSLAGSYEQYF	TGTGCCAGCAGTTTAGCAGGCTCCTACGAGCAGTACTTC
TRBV5-1	-	17	-	TRBJ1-2	CASSLGQKVKANYGYTF	TGCGCCAGCAGCTTGGGACAGAAGGTGAAGGCTAACTATGGCTACACCTTC
TRBV19	-	16	TRBD2	TRBJ2-3	CASSKLAGGRTDTQYF	TGTGCCAGTAGTAAACTAGCGGGGGGACGCACAGATACGCAGTATTTT
TRBV5-1	-	14	-	TRBJ2-3	CASSLRPAGDTQYF	TGCGCCAGCAGCTTGAGGCCAGCAGGAGATACGCAGTATTTT
TRBV3-1/TRBV3-2	-	14	TRBD1	TRBJ1-6	CASSRGQGDSPLHF	TGTGCCAGCAGTCGGGGACAGGGTGATTCACCCCTCCACTTT
TRBV5-1	-	16	-	TRBJ1-4	CASSLAIGVDNEKLFF	TGCGCCAGCAGCTTGGCCATAGGGGTAGATAATGAAAAACTGTTTTTT
TRBV20-1	few	16	TRBD1	TRBJ1-5	CSASASGQYSNQPQHF	TGCAGTGCTAGTGCATCGGGACAGTATAGCAATCAGCCCCAGCATTTT
TRBV4-2	-	17	-	TRBJ2-2	CASSQIGPGVGTGELFF	TGTGCCAGCAGCCAGATAGGCCCCGGGGTGGGGACCGGGGAGCTGTTTTTT
TRBV10-3	-	15	-	TRBJ2-1	CAIHSTELPYNEQFF	TGTGCCATTCACTCGACGGAGTTACCCTACAATGAGCAGTTCTTC
TRBV30	-	13	TRBD2	TRBJ2-1	CASELAGAREQFF	TGTGCCTCGGAACTAGCGGGGGCCCGGGAGCAGTTCTTC
TRBV18	-	11	-	TRBJ2-3	CASSSADTQYF	TGTGCCAGCTCATCTGCAGATACGCAGTATTTT
TRBV10-3	-	15	TRBD1	TRBJ1-2	CAISETGTDVYGYTF	TGTGCCATCAGTGAAACCGGGACAGACGTATATGGCTACACCTTC
TRBV5-1	-	14	TRBD1	TRBJ2-3	CASSLGQVTDTQYF	TGCGCCAGCAGCCTTGGACAGGTCACAGATACGCAGTATTTT
TRBV5-1	-	16	-	TRBJ2-3	CASSSWTESSTDTQYF	TGCGCCAGCAGCTCCTGGACAGAGTCTAGCACAGATACGCAGTATTTT